A selection of T cell receptor beta chains follows, all from one sample in a study of blood T cell repertoires in COVID-19. The method was immunoSEQ multiplex PCR; TCRdb's version includes in-frame clones alone and lacks a portion of them. The table lists 63,000 or so clones, around 80% of them singletons. Input material: peripheral blood. All receptors derive from a human donor in a cohort sampled during active COVID-19. CDR3s include the opening cysteine and the closing phenylalanine or tryptophan. The order of the fields is D gene, V gene, J gene, clone size, CDR3 length, CDR3 DNA, CDR3 protein. D genes are given only for firm matches. The listing skips clone size in some rows; elsewhere it reads once, few, many or a size class.

d_call: -
v_call: TRBV21-1
j_call: TRBJ1-5
clone_size: once
cdr3_length: 16
cdr3_nt: TGTGCCACCCCGGGACAGAGTCATAAGGGCAATCAGCCCCAGCATTTT
cdr3_aa: CATPGQSHKGNQPQHF

d_call: -
v_call: TRBV9
j_call: TRBJ2-7
clone_size: -
cdr3_length: 14
cdr3_nt: TGTGCCAGCAGCCCCACAGGGAACTCCTACGAGCAGTACTTC
cdr3_aa: CASSPTGNSYEQYF

d_call: -
v_call: TRBV11-3
j_call: TRBJ2-1
clone_size: -
cdr3_length: 13
cdr3_nt: TGTGCCAGCAGCTCAAATACAGGCGATGAGCAGTTCTTC
cdr3_aa: CASSSNTGDEQFF

d_call: -
v_call: TRBV5-4
j_call: TRBJ2-7
clone_size: -
cdr3_length: 12
cdr3_nt: TGTGCCAGCGGTTCTCCTGGGAGGGAGCAGTACTTC
cdr3_aa: CASGSPGREQYF

d_call: TRBD1
v_call: TRBV19
j_call: TRBJ1-1
clone_size: few
cdr3_length: 13
cdr3_nt: TGTGCCAGTACCGGGACAGAGAACACTGAAGCTTTCTTT
cdr3_aa: CASTGTENTEAFF

d_call: TRBD2
v_call: TRBV3-1/TRBV3-2
j_call: TRBJ2-7
clone_size: -
cdr3_length: 14
cdr3_nt: TGTGCCAGCAGCCCCGGGACTACTAAAGCGCCGCAGTACTTC
cdr3_aa: CASSPGTTKAPQYF

d_call: -
v_call: TRBV6-4
j_call: TRBJ2-3
clone_size: -
cdr3_length: 13
cdr3_nt: TGTGCCAGACGTTCCAGGGACACAGATACGCAGTATTTT
cdr3_aa: CARRSRDTDTQYF

d_call: -
v_call: TRBV28
j_call: TRBJ2-5
clone_size: -
cdr3_length: 12
cdr3_nt: TGTGCCAGCAGTTTCCTGAGAGAGACCCAGTACTTC
cdr3_aa: CASSFLRETQYF

d_call: TRBD1
v_call: TRBV2
j_call: TRBJ1-3
clone_size: -
cdr3_length: 14
cdr3_nt: TGTGCCAGCCACCCAGGGGGCGGTCGGGACACCATATATTTT
cdr3_aa: CASHPGGGRDTIYF

d_call: -
v_call: TRBV5-3
j_call: TRBJ2-7
clone_size: few
cdr3_length: 13
cdr3_nt: TGTGCCAGAAGCATCAAGCCGGTTCACGAGCAGTACTTC
cdr3_aa: CARSIKPVHEQYF

d_call: TRBD1
v_call: TRBV27
j_call: TRBJ2-1
clone_size: few
cdr3_length: 15
cdr3_nt: TGTGCCAGCAAAATCGACAGGGGACGGACCAATGAGCAGTTCTTC
cdr3_aa: CASKIDRGRTNEQFF

d_call: -
v_call: TRBV6-2/TRBV6-3
j_call: TRBJ2-7
clone_size: few
cdr3_length: 16
cdr3_nt: TGTGCCAGCAGTTACCCCACTAGCTCCGGTCCCTACGAGCAGTACTTC
cdr3_aa: CASSYPTSSGPYEQYF

d_call: TRBD1
v_call: TRBV2
j_call: TRBJ2-7
clone_size: -
cdr3_length: 13
cdr3_nt: TGTGCCAGTCATGGACAGGGCAAGCACGAGCAGTACTTC
cdr3_aa: CASHGQGKHEQYF

d_call: -
v_call: TRBV6-1
j_call: TRBJ1-5
clone_size: few
cdr3_length: 14
cdr3_nt: TGTGCCAGCAGTGAAGCTACGGGAAATCAGCCCCAGCATTTT
cdr3_aa: CASSEATGNQPQHF

d_call: TRBD1
v_call: TRBV19
j_call: TRBJ2-5
clone_size: -
cdr3_length: 15
cdr3_nt: TGTGCCAGTAGCCTGGACAGGGGGCATCAAGAGACCCAGTACTTC
cdr3_aa: CASSLDRGHQETQYF

d_call: -
v_call: TRBV6-5
j_call: TRBJ1-2
clone_size: -
cdr3_length: 15
cdr3_nt: TGTGCCAGCAGACCGGACCTGTGGGGGCAGGATGGCTACACCTTC
cdr3_aa: CASRPDLWGQDGYTF

d_call: TRBD1
v_call: TRBV2
j_call: TRBJ2-7
clone_size: -
cdr3_length: 14
cdr3_nt: TGTGCCAGCGAGTGGGGGACAGGGTATGGGGAGCAGTACTTC
cdr3_aa: CASEWGTGYGEQYF

d_call: -
v_call: TRBV6-2/TRBV6-3
j_call: TRBJ2-1
clone_size: -
cdr3_length: 18
cdr3_nt: TGTGCCAGCAGTTTCGACAGGGTAACTAGCGGCTCCTACAATGAGCAGTTCTTC
cdr3_aa: CASSFDRVTSGSYNEQFF

d_call: -
v_call: TRBV5-1
j_call: TRBJ1-4
clone_size: -
cdr3_length: 14
cdr3_nt: TGCGCCAGCAGCGGCGGGACGCTCGTTGAAAAACTGTTTTTT
cdr3_aa: CASSGGTLVEKLFF

d_call: -
v_call: TRBV5-5
j_call: TRBJ1-4
clone_size: once
cdr3_length: 15
cdr3_nt: TGTGCCAGCAGCTCCGGGACATCTGAGATTGAAAAACTGTTTTTT
cdr3_aa: CASSSGTSEIEKLFF

d_call: TRBD2
v_call: TRBV6-1
j_call: TRBJ2-6
clone_size: -
cdr3_length: 18
cdr3_nt: TGTGCCAGCAGTGAAGCGGGACTACAGCTCTCTGGGGCCAACGTCCTGACTTTC
cdr3_aa: CASSEAGLQLSGANVLTF

d_call: -
v_call: TRBV19
j_call: TRBJ1-1
clone_size: -
cdr3_length: 15
cdr3_nt: TGTGCCAGTAGTATGGGCTGGGGGCAGGAACAAGGAGCTTTCTTT
cdr3_aa: CASSMGWGQEQGAFF

d_call: TRBD1
v_call: TRBV24-1
j_call: TRBJ2-2
clone_size: -
cdr3_length: 16
cdr3_nt: TGTGCCACCAGTGATTTAGAACAGGGGGACACCGGGGAGCTGTTTTTT
cdr3_aa: CATSDLEQGDTGELFF

d_call: -
v_call: TRBV18
j_call: TRBJ1-1
clone_size: once
cdr3_length: 13
cdr3_nt: TGTGCCAGCTCCCCAGGGGTAGGGGGTGAAGCTTTCTTT
cdr3_aa: CASSPGVGGEAFF

d_call: TRBD1
v_call: TRBV19
j_call: TRBJ1-4
clone_size: -
cdr3_length: 15
cdr3_nt: TGTGCCAGTAGTACCCCCGGGACAGCAGATGAAAAACTGTTTTTT
cdr3_aa: CASSTPGTADEKLFF

d_call: TRBD1
v_call: TRBV19
j_call: TRBJ1-1
clone_size: -
cdr3_length: 18
cdr3_nt: TGTGCCAGTACCGCAACCAGGGACAGGGGGAGGGTGGGCACTGAAGCTTTCTTT
cdr3_aa: CASTATRDRGRVGTEAFF

d_call: TRBD2
v_call: TRBV18
j_call: TRBJ2-1
clone_size: -
cdr3_length: 15
cdr3_nt: TGTGCCAGCTCACCGACTAGCGGGAGAATGAATGAGCAGTTCTTC
cdr3_aa: CASSPTSGRMNEQFF

d_call: -
v_call: TRBV10-3
j_call: TRBJ1-1
clone_size: few
cdr3_length: 14
cdr3_nt: TGTGCCATCAGTGACCCCCGCAGGGGCACTGAAGCTTTCTTT
cdr3_aa: CAISDPRRGTEAFF

d_call: -
v_call: TRBV2
j_call: TRBJ2-7
clone_size: -
cdr3_length: 14
cdr3_nt: TGTGCCAGCAGCGGAGGACTAATTTCCGGGGAGCAGTACTTC
cdr3_aa: CASSGGLISGEQYF

d_call: TRBD1
v_call: TRBV28
j_call: TRBJ1-6
clone_size: -
cdr3_length: 15
cdr3_nt: TGTGCCAGCAGACTTGGGGGACAGGTTAATTCACCCCTCCACTTT
cdr3_aa: CASRLGGQVNSPLHF

d_call: -
v_call: TRBV11-2
j_call: TRBJ1-2
clone_size: once
cdr3_length: 14
cdr3_nt: TGTGCCAGCAGCTCTCTAACGGGGTATTATGGCTACACCTTC
cdr3_aa: CASSSLTGYYGYTF